A single sample gave rise to the 26 T cell receptor beta chains below, sequenced in a study of blood T cells in healthy people across ages. Together with a sample-barcoded 5' primer, a J-beta primer mix was included in a second PCR lasting about 6 to 11 cycles. TCRdb passed the 5' RACE reads through MiXCR, listing each CDR3 protein once. The table lists about a million distinct CDR3 sequences, around two fifths of them singletons. Specimen: blood. All receptors derive from a man aged 18 to 30 in good health.

Note on this clonotype: One junction end disagrees with the germline gene, perhaps due to a read error. The chain recombines TRBV6-2 or TRBV6-3 with TRBJ1-2; D is possibly TRBD1 (5 bases). The CDR3 spans 14 residues. Germline values: CDR1 MNHEY, CDR2 SVGEGT. The CDR3 spells CTRSLGRGTFGYTF. In nucleotides, the CDR3 is TGTACCAGAAGTTTGGGGCGGGGAACCTTCGGCTACACCTTC.

This clonotype was seen more than once but under ten times. V usage is TRBV9 and J usage is TRBJ2-1; 14 bases are shared with TRBD2. The germline gives CDR1 SGDLS, CDR2 YYNGEE. The trim removed 4 bases at V and 15 bases at J, leaving 9 bases unmatched. CDR3 length: 14 residues. CDR3 in amino acids: CASSPGLAGVIPFF. The CDR3 DNA is TGTGCCAGCAGCCCGGGACTAGCGGGGGTGATACCGTTCTTC.

This clonotype was seen only a few times. The J gene is TRBJ1-2, the V gene TRBV9; TRBD1 might be the D (5 bases). V lost 7 bases and J lost 4, with 8 bases in between. The V gene's germline CDR1 is SGDLS and CDR2 YYNGEE. The CDR3 covers 11 residues. CDR3: CASQGGYGYTF. The CDR3 nucleotides read TGTGCCAGCCAGGGAGGCTATGGCTACACCTTC. The entire variable domain, with the rest obtained from reference TRBV9 and TRBJ1-2, is as follows: DSGVTQTPKHLITATGQRVTLRCSPRSGDLSVYWYQQSLDQGLQFLIQYYNGEERAKGNILERFSAQQFPDLHSELNLSSLELGDSALYFCASQGGYGYTFGSGTRLTVV.

CDR3 sequence: CASSPVVGTLQETQYF. DNA for the CDR3: TGTGCCAGCTCACCTGTAGTGGGGACCCTCCAAGAGACCCAGTACTTC. The gene calls are TRBV18 and TRBJ2-5; the D call may be TRBD1 or TRBD2 (5 bases each). CDR1 is KGHSH, CDR2 LQKENI, per germline. The V and J ends lost 3 bases and 1 base respectively, with 15 bases between them. There are 16 residues in the CDR3.

The CDR3: CASSETAGVGSYEQYF. CDR3 DNA: TGTGCCAGCAGCGAAACAGCGGGGGTGGGATCCTACGAGCAGTACTTC. The V and J genes are TRBV7-8 and TRBJ2-7; 8 bases are a match to TRBD2. V was pared by 5 bases and J by 1 base, with 10 bases of the junction left unmatched. Germline V gene sequence: CDR1 SGHVS, CDR2 FQNEAQ. CDR3 length: 16 amino acids.

This chain joins TRBV18 and TRBJ2-7, with 10 bases fitting TRBD2. Germline-derived CDR1 and CDR2 are KGHSH and LQKENI. This CDR3 has 15 amino acids. Unmatched junction bases numbered 5, after V lost 1 base and J lost 5 bases. The CDR3 sequence: CASSPLAGGVHEQYF. The DNA of the CDR3 is TGTGCCAGCTCACCACTAGCGGGAGGAGTCCACGAGCAGTACTTC.

The V call is TRBV6-5, the J call TRBJ2-1, with no clear D. Germline loops: CDR1 MNHEY, CDR2 SVGAGI. The CDR3 extends over 13 amino acids. V was clipped by 5 bases and J by 6 bases, with 11 bases between them. CDR3: CASSQRHFNEQFF. In nucleotides, the CDR3 is TGTGCCAGCAGTCAACGACATTTCAATGAGCAGTTCTTC.

V and J are TRBV12-3 or TRBV12-4 and TRBJ2-7; D is uncertain. This CDR3 has 13 residues. Trimming took off 3 bases at V and 2 bases at J, with 8 bases between the two ends. As DNA, the CDR3 is TGTGCCAGCAGTTTTTGGCAGACCTACGAGCAGTACTTC. This sequence encodes CASSFWQTYEQYF.

The chain recombines TRBV9 with TRBJ2-1, with a weak D call TRBD2 (6 bases). The CDR3 is made up of 16 amino acids. Germline V lookup: CDR1 SGDLS, CDR2 YYNGEE. Deletions cut 2 bases from V and 1 base from J, with 13 bases between. The DNA for the CDR3 is TGTGCCAGCAGCGTGGAGGGAGCACTGTCCTACAATGAGCAGTTCTTC. This encodes CASSVEGALSYNEQFF. The full variable domain, completed using reference TRBV9 and TRBJ2-1, is DSGVTQTPKHLITATGQRVTLRCSPRSGDLSVYWYQQSLDQGLQFLIQYYNGEERAKGNILERFSAQQFPDLHSELNLSSLELGDSALYFCASSVEGALSYNEQFFGPGTRLTVL.

The sample holds many counts of this clonotype. The genes are TRBV6-5 and TRBJ2-1, with D perhaps matching TRBD1 (6 bases). Trimming removed 5 bases from V and 7 bases from J, with 18 bases in between. CDR1 MNHEY and CDR2 SVGAGI come from the germline V gene. This CDR3 is 15 amino acids long. CDR3 sequence: CASSLDSGGPNEQFF. The CDR3 region has the DNA TGTGCCAGCAGTCTGGACAGCGGAGGCCCAAATGAGCAGTTCTTC.

V is TRBV28 and J is TRBJ2-3; D gene uncertain. The CDR3 is 15 residues long. Deletions cut 2 bases from V and 2 bases from J, with 11 bases between. CDR1 is MDHEN, CDR2 SYDVKM, per germline. CDR3 nucleotides: TGTGCCAGCAGTTTACCGGGCCCGATCACAGATACGCAGTATTTT. Encoded protein: CASSLPGPITDTQYF.

The chain recombines TRBV29-1 with TRBJ1-2; D is uncertain. Germline V CDR1 and CDR2: SQVTM, ANQGSEA. This CDR3 spans 13 amino acids. Trimming shortened V by 2 bases and J by 7 bases, and 14 bases separated the two germline ends. In DNA form, the CDR3 reads TGCAGCGTTGAATGGGGAATAGTGTCTGGCTACACCTTC. Translated: CSVEWGIVSGYTF.

This clonotype was detected only a few times. The V call is TRBV7-9, the J call TRBJ1-1, with unresolved D. V lost 1 base and J lost 4, with 10 bases in between. The CDR3 sequence is 14 residues long. The germline CDR1 and CDR2 sequences are SEHNR and FQNEAQ (reference sequence). CDR3 coding DNA: TGTGCCAGCAGCTTAGAATCCCGGGGCACTGAAGCTTTCTTT. Its translation: CASSLESRGTEAFF. Full variable domain (missing parts from reference TRBV7-9 and TRBJ1-1): DTGVSQNPRHKITKRGQNVTFRCDPISEHNRLYWYRQTLGQGPEFLTYFQNEAQLEKSRLLSDRFSAERPKGSFSTLEIQRTEQGDSAMYLCASSLESRGTEAFFGQGTRLTVV.

This clonotype was counted only a few times. CDR3 nucleotides: TGTGCCTGGAGTAGGGGGACAGGACGCACAGATACGCAGTATTTT. Translated, it gives CAWSRGTGRTDTQYF. The J gene is TRBJ2-3, the V gene TRBV30; 8 positions match TRBD1. Germline V gene sequence: CDR1 GTSNPN, CDR2 SVGIG (reference sequence). V gave up 2 bases and J gave up 1 base; unmatched junction bases: 5. The CDR3 is 15 residues long.

J is TRBJ1-6 and V is TRBV10-3; D not certain. There are 14 residues in the CDR3. The V gene lost 6 bases and the J gene lost 7 bases, with 13 bases spanning the gap. Germline V gene sequence: CDR1 ENHRY, CDR2 SYGVKD. The CDR3 DNA follows: TGTGCCATCAGGTCTGCCCTTGGGAATTCACCCCTCCACTTT. Protein sequence: CAIRSALGNSPLHF.

The chain combines TRBV7-8 with TRBJ1-2, with 9 bases aligning to TRBD1. V dropped 5 bases and J dropped 9; count of bases not matched to a gene: 13. Germline V lookup: CDR1 SGHVS, CDR2 FQNEAQ. The CDR3 runs 15 residues. The CDR3 DNA follows: TGTGCCAGCAGCCAAAGATGGAGGACAGGGGAGAGCTACACCTTC. It is translated as CASSQRWRTGESYTF. The full variable domain, with the rest looked up from reference TRBV7-8 and TRBJ1-2, is GAGVSQSPRYKVAKRGQDVALRCDPISGHVSLFWYQQALGQGPEFLTYFQNEAQLDKSGLPSDRFFAERPEGSVSTLKIQRTQQEDSAVYLCASSQRWRTGESYTFGSGTRLTVV.

This chain links TRBV20-1 with TRBJ1-1, with D perhaps TRBD1 (6 bases). The CDR3 length is 14 residues. CDR1 is DFQATT and CDR2 is SNEGSKA in the germline V gene (reference sequence). Trimming took 3 bases from V and 5 from J, leaving 16 bases between them. Here the CDR3 reads CSASQGHPGTEAFF. The CDR3 DNA sequence: TGCAGTGCTAGCCAGGGGCACCCGGGGACTGAAGCTTTCTTT.

For this clonotype: A much larger clone differs from this one at a single base, so this may be a read error. The chain links TRBV5-1 to TRBJ2-1; TRBD1 aligns across 7 bases. With the DNA end fitting TRBJ2-7 better, the J assignment may be wrong. The CDR3 loop spans 16 amino acids. CDR1 SGHRS and CDR2 YFSETQ come from the germline V gene. Written as DNA, the CDR3 is TGCGCCAGCAGCTTGTATGGGGACAGCTCCTACAATGAGCAGTACTTC. Translated: CASSLYGDSSYNEQYF.

The chain links TRBV20-1 to TRBJ2-7; D possibly corresponds to TRBD1 (5 bases). Germline lookup yields CDR1 DFQATT and CDR2 SNEGSKA (reference sequence). The V end lost 3 bases, the J end lost 1 base, and 10 bases lay between the germline ends. The CDR3 loop spans 13 amino acids. CDR3 coding DNA: TGCAGTGCTAGCGATGGGGCATCCTACGAGCAGTACTTC. It codes for CSASDGASYEQYF.

This clonotype was detected only a few times. This rearrangement joins TRBV27 to TRBJ2-1; 13 bases match TRBD2. Per germline, CDR1 MNHEY and CDR2 SMNVEV (reference sequence). The CDR3 is made up of 18 amino acids. V lost 6 bases to trimming and J lost 3 bases; unmatched junction nucleotides: 11. Here the CDR3 reads CASSPTSGGPHHYNEQFF. The DNA for the CDR3 is TGTGCCAGCAGCCCGACTAGCGGGGGGCCCCACCACTACAATGAGCAGTTCTTC.

J is TRBJ2-3 and V is TRBV27; D gene unclear. V was cut by 3 bases and J by 1 base, with 11 bases left in between. The CDR3 is 15 residues long. Per germline, CDR1 MNHEY and CDR2 SMNVEV (reference sequence). The CDR3 sequence is CASSFVPDGTDTQYF. DNA of the CDR3: TGTGCCAGCAGTTTTGTACCAGACGGCACAGATACGCAGTATTTT.

The rearrangement links TRBV12-3 or TRBV12-4 to TRBJ2-1; unclear D gene. The CDR3 has 14 amino acids. V was trimmed by 3 bases and J by 7 bases, leaving 13 bases between them. The CDR3 region is CASSFQGLVNEQFF. The CDR3 DNA sequence: TGTGCCAGCAGTTTCCAAGGCCTGGTAAATGAGCAGTTCTTC.

This clonotype was recorded a few times. The chain links TRBV4-2 to TRBJ1-6, with a tentative D call TRBD1 (6 bases). The CDR3 totals 17 residues. The germline V and J ends were trimmed by 4 bases and 0 bases, with 13 bases remaining between them. Germline V gene lookup returns CDR1 LGHNA and CDR2 YNFKEQ. The CDR3 spells CASSPDRGSSYNSPLHF. The CDR3 bases are TGTGCCAGCAGCCCGGACAGAGGGAGCTCCTATAATTCACCCCTCCACTTT.

The rearrangement links TRBV2 to TRBJ2-1, with D perhaps TRBD2 (5 bases). The J call may be wrong; the DNA end is better matched by TRBJ2-7. The CDR3 is made up of 14 amino acids. Germline V gene sequence: CDR1 SNHLY, CDR2 FYNNEI. The CDR3 protein is CASSEAGRYNEQYF. CDR3 coding DNA: TGTGCCAGCAGTGAAGCGGGGAGATACAATGAGCAGTACTTC.

The J gene is TRBJ1-5, the V gene TRBV4-3; D not resolved. Germline assignment: CDR1 LGHNA and CDR2 YSLEER. The CDR3 loop spans 13 amino acids. V was clipped by 4 bases and J by 3 bases, with 7 bases between them. CDR3: CASSPHLNQPQHF. Written as DNA, the CDR3 is TGCGCCAGCAGCCCCCACCTCAATCAGCCCCAGCATTTT.

This clonotype was observed a handful of times. The chain employs TRBV20-1 and TRBJ2-4; D may correspond to TRBD1 or TRBD2 (5 bases each). The J call may be incorrect, as the DNA end agrees better with TRBJ2-7. The CDR3 has 13 amino acids. Germline CDR1 is DFQATT and CDR2 is SNEGSKA (reference sequence). The DNA for the CDR3 is TGCAGTGCTAGAGATCGGGGCTGGGGCGAGCAGTACTTC. Protein: CSARDRGWGEQYF.